The rows below give T cell receptor beta chains drawn from one sample of a study of blood T cell repertoires in COVID-19. Some clones are missing from TCRdb's copy, which holds only in-frame ones; the method was immunoSEQ multiplex PCR. The sample includes 200,000 to 250,000 clones, 87% of them seen just once. Sequencing input: peripheral blood. The receptors originated from a woman aged 18 to 35 who had recovered from COVID-19. Each CDR3 is given with its conserved first and last residue. The order of the fields is V gene, J gene, D gene, clone size, CDR3 protein, CDR3 DNA. D genes are given only for firm matches. Where a row states a size, it is once, few, many or the class of an expanded clone; other rows omit it.

TRBV28,TRBJ1-1,NA,once,CASSLAQGHTEAFF,TGTGCCAGCAGTTTAGCCCAGGGGCACACTGAAGCTTTCTTT
TRBV5-1,TRBJ2-1,NA,NA,CASSLVGGEYNEQFF,TGCGCCAGCAGCTTGGTAGGGGGGGAATACAATGAGCAGTTCTTC
TRBV7-9,TRBJ2-1,NA,NA,CASSFYEGWNEQFF,TGTGCCAGCAGCTTTTACGAGGGTTGGAATGAGCAGTTCTTC
TRBV10-3,TRBJ2-7,NA,once,CAISESQVQPYEQYF,TGTGCCATCAGTGAGTCTCAGGTTCAACCTTACGAGCAGTACTTC
TRBV7-9,TRBJ1-2,NA,NA,CASSPMAGADYGYTF,TGTGCCAGCAGCCCAATGGCTGGGGCGGACTATGGCTACACCTTC
TRBV5-8,TRBJ1-1,NA,NA,CASSPEGVDAEAFF,TGTGCCAGCAGCCCAGAGGGGGTAGACGCTGAAGCTTTCTTT
TRBV7-2,TRBJ1-5,NA,NA,CASSPGGLSNQPQHF,TGTGCCAGCAGCCCCGGAGGGTTGAGCAATCAGCCCCAGCATTTT
TRBV5-1,TRBJ2-7,TRBD2,NA,CASSLEGGRALTGEQYF,TGCGCCAGCAGCTTGGAGGGCGGGAGGGCCCTTACAGGGGAGCAGTACTTC
TRBV2,TRBJ2-1,TRBD2,NA,CASRRLAEFF,TGTGCCAGCAGGAGACTAGCTGAGTTCTTC
TRBV7-3,TRBJ2-2,NA,NA,CASRQQGFVNTGELFF,TGTGCCAGCAGGCAACAGGGATTCGTGAACACCGGGGAGCTGTTTTTT
TRBV6-5,TRBJ2-7,TRBD1,NA,CASSWGTGGEQYF,TGTGCCAGCAGTTGGGGGACAGGAGGCGAGCAGTACTTC
TRBV4-2,TRBJ1-5,NA,NA,CASSQDLADNQPQHF,TGTGCCAGCAGCCAAGATTTGGCAGACAATCAGCCCCAGCATTTT
TRBV29-1,TRBJ1-2,TRBD1,NA,CSVGTGHNGYTF,TGCAGCGTTGGGACAGGACACAATGGCTACACCTTC
TRBV4-1,TRBJ2-7,NA,NA,CASSQVPTGFRNYEQYF,TGCGCCAGCAGCCAAGTACCAACAGGGTTTCGGAACTACGAGCAGTACTTC
TRBV9,TRBJ1-1,NA,once,CASSEGTINTEAFF,TGTGCCAGCAGCGAGGGGACAATTAACACTGAAGCTTTCTTT
TRBV5-1,TRBJ1-1,NA,NA,CASSVDRTVKAFF,TGCGCCAGCAGCGTTGACAGGACCGTGAAAGCTTTCTTT
TRBV9,TRBJ1-3,TRBD1,many,CASSVEPGGMPSGNTIYF,TGTGCCAGCAGCGTAGAACCAGGGGGGATGCCCTCTGGAAACACCATATATTTT
TRBV4-1,TRBJ1-5,NA,NA,CASSQGRGSNQPQHF,TGCGCCAGCAGCCAAGGGAGGGGTAGCAATCAGCCCCAGCATTTT
TRBV13,TRBJ1-2,TRBD1,NA,CASSFAGQAADYGYTF,TGTGCCAGCAGCTTCGCGGGACAGGCGGCTGACTATGGCTACACCTTC
TRBV4-3,TRBJ2-5,TRBD2,NA,CASSQTRLAGETQYF,TGCGCCAGCAGCCAAACACGACTAGCTGGAGAGACCCAGTACTTC
TRBV5-1,TRBJ2-3,TRBD1,NA,CASSQQGARDTQYF,TGCGCCAGCAGCCAACAGGGGGCGCGGGATACGCAGTATTTT
TRBV7-9,TRBJ1-2,NA,NA,CASSLNLVRPGGYTF,TGTGCCAGCAGCTTAAACCTTGTACGTCCAGGTGGCTACACCTTC
TRBV9,TRBJ2-7,TRBD2,NA,CASSPHLAGVREQYF,TGTGCCAGCAGCCCCCATCTAGCGGGAGTCCGAGAGCAGTACTTC
TRBV19,TRBJ2-2,NA,NA,CASTEQGFTGELFF,TGTGCCAGTACGGAACAGGGATTCACCGGGGAGCTGTTTTTT
TRBV9,TRBJ2-1,TRBD1,NA,CASSPGTDYNEQFF,TGTGCCAGCAGCCCCGGGACAGACTACAATGAGCAGTTCTTC
TRBV9,TRBJ1-1,NA,NA,CASSLRWSTEAFF,TGTGCCAGCAGCCTCCGTTGGAGCACTGAAGCTTTCTTT
TRBV10-1,TRBJ2-1,TRBD2,NA,CASSRGLAEGNEQFF,TGCGCCAGCAGCCGCGGCCTAGCGGAAGGTAATGAGCAGTTCTTC
TRBV9,TRBJ2-3,NA,NA,CASSPPPGYTDTQYF,TGTGCCAGCAGCCCCCCTCCGGGGTACACAGATACGCAGTATTTT